This TCR beta chain was obtained from a study of blood T cell repertoires in COVID-19 (dated by TCRdb to 2019 to 2021). Turning to the overall study: The collaborator samples originated in the United States, Italy and Spain and spanned the acute and convalescent phases of COVID-19. Deeply sampled blood TCRbeta repertoires from subjects exposed to, actively infected with, or recovered from COVID-19 were included in the dataset. The sample metadata nearly always contained a de-identified subject ID, COVID-19 status, age in years and sex. The repertoires were released in a freely available public database meant as a resource for research on the immune response to SARS-CoV-2. Samples were obtained from the ongoing ImmuneRACE study (first 160 participants) and from over 1,000 subjects provided by 6 global collaborators. Where available, HLA class I and class II types were obtained from metadata supplied by the sample provider rather than from assay-based typing. The prospective study material was composed of cDNA or gDNA derived from T cells, B-cell-depleted T cells, or PBMCs.

The paper's findings and limits, for the study overall: Clinical and demographic metadata were provided uncurated, with the amount varying by source and participant.

TCRbeta CDR3 regions were amplified from genomic DNA using the immunoSEQ Assay, a bias-controlled multiplex PCR. Turning to the authors' computational methods: Within the assay, amplification of reference gene primers was used to estimate how many nucleated cells each sample contained. Sequence reads were collapsed and filtered to measure the absolute abundance of every unique TCRbeta CDR3 rearrangement. For each sample, productive Simpson clonality was calculated as the square root of Simpson's diversity index over productive rearrangements. Sourced from immuneACCESS, this table was stored by TCRdb with only in-frame sequences that have V and J called. A share of the clones is absent; for the studies checked, an unresolved V gene accounts for under half, and the remainder has no known explanation. V and J calls and clone size are as listed in that table; D and trimming were resolved from the DNA. For this sample the table gives approximately 250,000 clones, of which around four fifths were detected only once. The ten largest clones capture over 4.5% of the sample.

Spanning cysteine to phenylalanine, the CDR3 consists of 16 amino acids. The read is trimmed to its CDR3 DNA, 48 bases read in frame from base 1. From the germline V gene (reference sequence), CDR1 is SSHAT and CDR2 is FNYEAQ. Another Seattle source contributed samples from volunteer blood donors who had recovered from COVID-19. Collaborating institutions collected whole blood in K2EDTA tubes following their own protocols. For TCRbeta analysis, collaborators shipped samples in one of three forms: frozen whole blood, isolated PBMCs, or DNA extracted from either of those sample types. For this clone: Its cognate antigen has yet to be identified. The junction departs from the called germline gene at one end, perhaps through a read error.

Sequencing input: peripheral blood. The V and J genes are TRBV7-7 and TRBJ2-2; 12 of the junction bases match TRBD1. The receptor was isolated from a man in his 60s who had recovered from COVID-19. The CDR3 region has the sequence CASSHRGQGATGELFF. Read as DNA, the sequence is TGTGCTAGCAGCCATAGGGGACAGGGGGCGACCGGGGAGCTGTTTTTT.